The present T cell receptor beta chain was sequenced within a study of blood T cell repertoires in COVID-19. The length of the CDR3 is 13 residues. The trim removed 6 bases at V and 9 bases at J, leaving 6 bases unmatched. Germline-derived CDR1 and CDR2 are SNHLY and FYNNEI. Per the study methods: By means of reference gene primer amplification, nucleated cell counts were estimated. Clones were sequenced by immunoSEQ multiplex PCR, and TCRdb holds only the in-frame ones, with some missing. That table furnishes V, J and clone size, whereas the DNA furnished D and trimming. Altogether about 150,000 clones are present, roughly 84% being singletons, with the ten largest covering about 10%.

The sequencing sample was made of peripheral blood. The TCR was taken from a woman older than 75 with active or convalescent COVID-19. The chain is built from TRBV2 and TRBJ2-1; 9 nucleotides match TRBD1. The CDR3 DNA reads TGTGCCAGCAGCGGGACAGGGATAAGTGAGCAGTTCTTC. Translated: CASSGTGISEQFF. Filled out from reference TRBV2 and TRBJ2-1, the complete variable domain reads EPEVTQTPSHQVTQMGQEVILRCVPISNHLYFYWYRQILGQKVEFLVSFYNNEISEKSEIFDDQFSVERPDGSNFTLKIRSTKLEDSAMYFCASSGTGISEQFFGPGTRLTVL.